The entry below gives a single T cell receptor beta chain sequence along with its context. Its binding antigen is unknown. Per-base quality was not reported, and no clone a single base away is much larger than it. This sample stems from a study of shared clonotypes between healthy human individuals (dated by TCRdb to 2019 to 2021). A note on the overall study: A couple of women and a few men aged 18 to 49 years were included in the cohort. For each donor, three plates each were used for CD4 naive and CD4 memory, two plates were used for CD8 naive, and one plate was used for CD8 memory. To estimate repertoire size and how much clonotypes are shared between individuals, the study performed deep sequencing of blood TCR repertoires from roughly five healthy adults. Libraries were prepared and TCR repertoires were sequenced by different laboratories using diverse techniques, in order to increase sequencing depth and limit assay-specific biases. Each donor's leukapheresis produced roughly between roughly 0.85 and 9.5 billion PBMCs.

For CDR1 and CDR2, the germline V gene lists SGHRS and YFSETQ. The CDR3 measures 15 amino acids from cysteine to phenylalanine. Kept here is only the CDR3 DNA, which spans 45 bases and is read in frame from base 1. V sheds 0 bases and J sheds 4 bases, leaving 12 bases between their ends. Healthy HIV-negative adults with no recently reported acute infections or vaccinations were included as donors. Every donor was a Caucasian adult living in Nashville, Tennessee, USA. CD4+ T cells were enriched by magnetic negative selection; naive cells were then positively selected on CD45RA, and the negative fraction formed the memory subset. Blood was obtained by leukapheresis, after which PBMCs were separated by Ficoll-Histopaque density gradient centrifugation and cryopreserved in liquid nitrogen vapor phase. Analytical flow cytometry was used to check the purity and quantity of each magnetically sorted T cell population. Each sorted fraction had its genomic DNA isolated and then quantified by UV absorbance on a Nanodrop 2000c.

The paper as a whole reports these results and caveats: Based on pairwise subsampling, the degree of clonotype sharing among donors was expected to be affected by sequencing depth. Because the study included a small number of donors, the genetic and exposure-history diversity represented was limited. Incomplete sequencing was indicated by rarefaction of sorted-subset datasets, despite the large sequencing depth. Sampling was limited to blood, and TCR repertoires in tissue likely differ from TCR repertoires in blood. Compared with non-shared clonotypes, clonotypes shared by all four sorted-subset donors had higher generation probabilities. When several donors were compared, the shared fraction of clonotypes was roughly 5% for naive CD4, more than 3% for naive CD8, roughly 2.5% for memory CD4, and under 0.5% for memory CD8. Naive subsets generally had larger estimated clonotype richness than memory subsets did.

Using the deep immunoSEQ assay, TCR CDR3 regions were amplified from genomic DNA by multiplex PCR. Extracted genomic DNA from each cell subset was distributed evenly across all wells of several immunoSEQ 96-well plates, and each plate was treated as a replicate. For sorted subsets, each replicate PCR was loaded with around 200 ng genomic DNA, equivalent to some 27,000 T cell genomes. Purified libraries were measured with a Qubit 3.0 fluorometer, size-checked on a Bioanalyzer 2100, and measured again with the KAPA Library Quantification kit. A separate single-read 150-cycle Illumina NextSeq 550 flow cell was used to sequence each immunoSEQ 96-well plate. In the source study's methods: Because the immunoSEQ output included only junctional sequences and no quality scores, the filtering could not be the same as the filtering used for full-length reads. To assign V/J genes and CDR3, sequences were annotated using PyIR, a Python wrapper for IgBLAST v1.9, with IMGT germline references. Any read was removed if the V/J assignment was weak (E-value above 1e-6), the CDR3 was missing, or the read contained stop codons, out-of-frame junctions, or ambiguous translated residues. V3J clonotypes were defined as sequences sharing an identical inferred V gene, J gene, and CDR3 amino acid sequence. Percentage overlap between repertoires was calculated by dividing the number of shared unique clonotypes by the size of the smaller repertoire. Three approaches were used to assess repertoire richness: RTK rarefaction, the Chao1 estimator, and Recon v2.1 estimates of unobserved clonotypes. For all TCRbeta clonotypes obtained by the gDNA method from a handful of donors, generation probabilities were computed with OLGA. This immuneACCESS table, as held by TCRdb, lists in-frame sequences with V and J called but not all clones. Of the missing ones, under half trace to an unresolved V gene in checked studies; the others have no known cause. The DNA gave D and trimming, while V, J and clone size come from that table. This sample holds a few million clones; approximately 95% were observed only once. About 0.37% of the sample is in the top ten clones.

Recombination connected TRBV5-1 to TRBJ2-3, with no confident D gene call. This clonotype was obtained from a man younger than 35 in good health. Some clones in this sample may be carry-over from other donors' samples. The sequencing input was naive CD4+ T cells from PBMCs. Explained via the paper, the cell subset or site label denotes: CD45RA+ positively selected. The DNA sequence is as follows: TGCGCCAGCAGCTTGGGCCTAGTCTTGGCAGATACGCAGTATTTT. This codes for CASSLGLVLADTQYF.